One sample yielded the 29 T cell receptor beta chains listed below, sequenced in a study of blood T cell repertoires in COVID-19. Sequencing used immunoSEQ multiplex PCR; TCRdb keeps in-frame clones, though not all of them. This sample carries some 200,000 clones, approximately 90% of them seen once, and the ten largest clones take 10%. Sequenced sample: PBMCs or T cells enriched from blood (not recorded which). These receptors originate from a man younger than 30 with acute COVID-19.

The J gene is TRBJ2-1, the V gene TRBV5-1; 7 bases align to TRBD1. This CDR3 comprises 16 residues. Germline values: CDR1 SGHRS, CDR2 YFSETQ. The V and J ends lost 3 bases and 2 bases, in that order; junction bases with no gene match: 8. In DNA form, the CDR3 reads TGCGCCAGCAGCTACGGACAGGCGGGCCCCTACAATGAGCAGTTCTTC. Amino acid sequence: CASSYGQAGPYNEQFF.

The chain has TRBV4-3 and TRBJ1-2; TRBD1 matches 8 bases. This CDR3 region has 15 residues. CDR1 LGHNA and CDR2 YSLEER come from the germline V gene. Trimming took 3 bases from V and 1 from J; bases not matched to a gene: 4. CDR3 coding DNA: TGCGCCAGCAGCCACGGACAGGGCGTTAACTATGGCTACACCTTC. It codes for CASSHGQGVNYGYTF.

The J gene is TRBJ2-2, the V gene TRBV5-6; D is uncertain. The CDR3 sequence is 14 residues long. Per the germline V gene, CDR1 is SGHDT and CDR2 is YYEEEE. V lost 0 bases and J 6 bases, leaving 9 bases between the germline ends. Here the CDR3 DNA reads TGTGCCAGCAGCTTGGGACTCGCCCCCGGGGAGCTGTTTTTT. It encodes CASSLGLAPGELFF.

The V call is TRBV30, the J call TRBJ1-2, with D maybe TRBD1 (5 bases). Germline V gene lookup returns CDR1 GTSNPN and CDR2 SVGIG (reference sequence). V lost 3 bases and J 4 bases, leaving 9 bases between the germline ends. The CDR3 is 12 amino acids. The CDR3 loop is CAWRGGSYGYTF. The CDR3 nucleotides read TGTGCCTGGAGGGGGGGTTCCTATGGCTACACCTTC.

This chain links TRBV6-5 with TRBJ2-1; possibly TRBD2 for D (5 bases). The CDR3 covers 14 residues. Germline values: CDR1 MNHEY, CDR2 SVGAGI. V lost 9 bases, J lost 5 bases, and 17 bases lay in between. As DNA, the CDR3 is TGTGCCAGTCTCTGGCTAGCCGGGAACAATGAGCAGTTCTTC. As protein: CASLWLAGNNEQFF.

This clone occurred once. CDR3 amino acids: CATPLRTGASGNTIYF. In DNA form, the CDR3 reads TGTGCCACCCCTCTCCGAACAGGGGCCTCTGGAAACACCATATATTTT. This chain uses TRBV24-1 with TRBJ1-3; 7 bases agree with TRBD1. The V segment lost 9 bases and the J segment 0 bases; nucleotides outside the gene matches: 10. Looked up from germline, CDR1 is KGHDR and CDR2 is SFDVKD. CDR3 length equals 16 residues.

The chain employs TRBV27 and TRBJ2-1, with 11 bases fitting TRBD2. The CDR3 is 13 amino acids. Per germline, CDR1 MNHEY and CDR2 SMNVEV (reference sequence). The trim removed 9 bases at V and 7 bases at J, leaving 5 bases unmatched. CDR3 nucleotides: TGTGCCAGTAAAACTAGCGGGAGAAATGAGCAGTTCTTC. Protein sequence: CASKTSGRNEQFF.

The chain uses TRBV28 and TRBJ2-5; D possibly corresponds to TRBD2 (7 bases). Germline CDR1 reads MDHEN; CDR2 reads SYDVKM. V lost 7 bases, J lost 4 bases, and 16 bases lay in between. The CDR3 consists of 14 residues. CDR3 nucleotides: TGTGCCAGCAACTGGGGGGGGCGGATAGAGACCCAGTACTTC. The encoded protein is CASNWGGRIETQYF.

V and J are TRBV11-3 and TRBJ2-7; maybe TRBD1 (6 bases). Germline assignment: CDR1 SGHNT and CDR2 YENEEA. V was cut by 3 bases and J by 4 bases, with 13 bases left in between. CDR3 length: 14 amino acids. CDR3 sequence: CASSFGTRTYEQYF. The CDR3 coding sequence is TGTGCCAGCAGCTTCGGGACAAGGACATACGAGCAGTACTTC.

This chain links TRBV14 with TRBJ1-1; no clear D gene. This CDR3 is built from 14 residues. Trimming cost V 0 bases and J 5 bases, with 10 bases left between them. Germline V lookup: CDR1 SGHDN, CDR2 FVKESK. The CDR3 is CASSQDGVVTEAFF. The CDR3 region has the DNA TGTGCCAGCAGCCAAGACGGGGTTGTGACTGAAGCTTTCTTT.

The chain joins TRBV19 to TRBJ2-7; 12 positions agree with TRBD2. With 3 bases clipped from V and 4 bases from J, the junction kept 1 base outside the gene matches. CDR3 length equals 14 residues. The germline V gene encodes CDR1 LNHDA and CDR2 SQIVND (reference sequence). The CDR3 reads CASSMTSGRYEQYF. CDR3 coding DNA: TGTGCCAGTAGTATGACTAGCGGGAGATACGAGCAGTACTTC.

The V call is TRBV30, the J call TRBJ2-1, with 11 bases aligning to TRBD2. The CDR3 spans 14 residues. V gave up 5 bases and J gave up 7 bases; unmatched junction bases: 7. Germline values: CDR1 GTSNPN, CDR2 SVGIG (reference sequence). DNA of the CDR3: TGTGCCTGGGGATATACTAGCGGGAGAAATGAGCAGTTCTTC. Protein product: CAWGYTSGRNEQFF.

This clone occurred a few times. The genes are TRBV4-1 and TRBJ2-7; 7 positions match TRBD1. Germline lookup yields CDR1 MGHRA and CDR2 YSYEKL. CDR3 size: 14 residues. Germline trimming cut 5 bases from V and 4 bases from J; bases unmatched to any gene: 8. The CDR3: CASSSGARGYEQYF. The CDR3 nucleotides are TGCGCCAGCAGCTCCGGGGCCAGGGGGTACGAGCAGTACTTC.

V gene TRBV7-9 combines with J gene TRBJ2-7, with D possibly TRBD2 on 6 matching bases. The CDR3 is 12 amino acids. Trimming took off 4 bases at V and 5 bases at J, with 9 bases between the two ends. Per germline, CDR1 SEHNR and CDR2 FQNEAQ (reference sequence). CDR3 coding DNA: TGTGCCAGCAGCTCCGGGAGCCACGAGCAGTACTTC. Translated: CASSSGSHEQYF.

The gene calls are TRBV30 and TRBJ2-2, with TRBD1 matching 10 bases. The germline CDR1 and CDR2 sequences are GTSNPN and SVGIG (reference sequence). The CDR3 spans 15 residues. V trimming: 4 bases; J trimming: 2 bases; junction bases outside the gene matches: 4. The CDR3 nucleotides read TGTGCCTGGAATGGGGACAGGGGTAACACCGGGGAGCTGTTTTTT. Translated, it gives CAWNGDRGNTGELFF.

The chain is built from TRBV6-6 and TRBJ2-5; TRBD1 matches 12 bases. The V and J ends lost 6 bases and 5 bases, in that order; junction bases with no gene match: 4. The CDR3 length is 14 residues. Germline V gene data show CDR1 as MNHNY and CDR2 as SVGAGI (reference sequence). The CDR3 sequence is CASSRDRGRETQYF. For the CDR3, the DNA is TGTGCCAGCAGCCGGGACAGGGGGCGGGAGACCCAGTACTTC.

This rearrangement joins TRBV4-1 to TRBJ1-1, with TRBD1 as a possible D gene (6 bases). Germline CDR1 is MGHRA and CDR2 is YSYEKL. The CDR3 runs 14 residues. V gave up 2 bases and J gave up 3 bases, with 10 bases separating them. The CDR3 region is CASSQFKGDTEAFF. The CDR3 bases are TGCGCCAGCAGCCAATTCAAGGGGGACACTGAAGCTTTCTTT.

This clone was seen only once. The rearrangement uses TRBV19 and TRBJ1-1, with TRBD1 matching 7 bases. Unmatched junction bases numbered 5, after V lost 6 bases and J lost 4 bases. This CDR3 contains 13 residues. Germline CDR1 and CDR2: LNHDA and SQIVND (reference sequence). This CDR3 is CASSPTGATEAFF. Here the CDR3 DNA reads TGTGCCAGTAGCCCAACAGGGGCCACTGAAGCTTTCTTT.

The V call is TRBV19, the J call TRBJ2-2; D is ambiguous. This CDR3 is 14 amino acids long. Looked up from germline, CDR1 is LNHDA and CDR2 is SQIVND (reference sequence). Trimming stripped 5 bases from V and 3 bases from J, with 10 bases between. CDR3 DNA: TGTGCCAGTAGTCAGGTCGAGTACACCGGGGAGCTGTTTTTT. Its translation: CASSQVEYTGELFF.

In DNA form, the CDR3 reads TGTGCCAGCACCGGGACATCAGACTACGAGCAGTACTTC. Translated: CASTGTSDYEQYF. The chain carries TRBV6-5 and TRBJ2-7; tentative D call: TRBD1 (6 bases). Germline V gene data show CDR1 as MNHEY and CDR2 as SVGAGI. The CDR3 loop spans 13 amino acids. V gave up 7 bases and J gave up 3 bases, with 13 bases separating them.

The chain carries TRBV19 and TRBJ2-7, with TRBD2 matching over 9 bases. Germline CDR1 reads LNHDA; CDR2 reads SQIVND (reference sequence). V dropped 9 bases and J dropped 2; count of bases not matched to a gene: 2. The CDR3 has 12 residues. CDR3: CASGTSPYEQYF. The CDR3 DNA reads TGTGCCAGCGGGACTAGCCCCTACGAGCAGTACTTC.

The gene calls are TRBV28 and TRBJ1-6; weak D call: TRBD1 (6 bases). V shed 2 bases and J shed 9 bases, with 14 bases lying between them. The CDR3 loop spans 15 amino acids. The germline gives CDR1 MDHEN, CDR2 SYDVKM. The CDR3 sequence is CASSLIGTFGSPLHF. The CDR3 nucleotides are TGTGCCAGCAGTTTAATCGGGACATTTGGTTCACCCCTCCACTTT.

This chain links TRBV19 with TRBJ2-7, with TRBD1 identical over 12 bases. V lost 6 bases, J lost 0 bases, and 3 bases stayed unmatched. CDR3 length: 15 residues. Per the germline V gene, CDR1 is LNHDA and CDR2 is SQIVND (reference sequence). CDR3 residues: CASRMGQGASYEQYF. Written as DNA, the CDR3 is TGTGCCAGTAGGATGGGACAGGGGGCCTCCTACGAGCAGTACTTC.

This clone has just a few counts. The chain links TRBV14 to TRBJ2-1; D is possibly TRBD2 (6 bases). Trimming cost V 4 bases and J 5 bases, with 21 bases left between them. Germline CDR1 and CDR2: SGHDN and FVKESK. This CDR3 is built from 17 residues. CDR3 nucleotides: TGTGCCAGCAGCCCTCACCCGGGACTCCCGCACGACAATGAGCAGTTCTTC. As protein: CASSPHPGLPHDNEQFF.

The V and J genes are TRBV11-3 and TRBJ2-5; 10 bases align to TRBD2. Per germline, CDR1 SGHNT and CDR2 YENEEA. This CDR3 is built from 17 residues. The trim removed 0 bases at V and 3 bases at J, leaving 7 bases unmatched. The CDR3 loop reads CASSLDWLAGEKETQYF. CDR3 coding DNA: TGTGCCAGCAGCTTAGATTGGCTAGCGGGAGAAAAAGAGACCCAGTACTTC. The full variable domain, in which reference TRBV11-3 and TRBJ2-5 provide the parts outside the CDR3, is EAGVVQSPRYKIIEKKQPVAFWCNPISGHNTLYWYLQNLGQGPELLIRYENEEAVDDSQLPKDRFSAERLKGVDSTLKIQPAELGDSAVYLCASSLDWLAGEKETQYFGPGTRLLVL.

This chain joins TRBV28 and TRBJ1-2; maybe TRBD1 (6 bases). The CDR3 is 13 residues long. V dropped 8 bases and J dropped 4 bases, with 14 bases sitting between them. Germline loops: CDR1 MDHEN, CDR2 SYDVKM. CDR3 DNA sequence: TGTGCCAGCCGGACAGAGGCCGCCTATGGCTACACCTTC. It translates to CASRTEAAYGYTF.

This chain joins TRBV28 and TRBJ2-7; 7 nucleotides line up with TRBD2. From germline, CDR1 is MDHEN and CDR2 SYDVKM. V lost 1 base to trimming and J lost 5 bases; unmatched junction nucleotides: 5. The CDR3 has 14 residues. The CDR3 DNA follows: TGTGCCAGCAGTTTATCGCGGGAGCGCAACGAGCAGTACTTC. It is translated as CASSLSRERNEQYF.

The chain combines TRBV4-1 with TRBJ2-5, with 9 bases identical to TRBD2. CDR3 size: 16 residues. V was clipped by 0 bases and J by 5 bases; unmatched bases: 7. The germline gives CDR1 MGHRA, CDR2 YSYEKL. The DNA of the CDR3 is TGCGCCAGCAGCCAAGAATTAGCGGGAGATTCGGAGACCCAGTACTTC. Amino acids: CASSQELAGDSETQYF.

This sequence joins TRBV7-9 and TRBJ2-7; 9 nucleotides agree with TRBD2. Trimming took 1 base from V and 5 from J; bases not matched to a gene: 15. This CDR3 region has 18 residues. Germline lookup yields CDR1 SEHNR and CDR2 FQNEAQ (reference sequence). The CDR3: CASSLGSFSGRLTDEQYF. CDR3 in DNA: TGTGCCAGCAGCTTAGGGTCCTTTAGCGGGAGACTGACCGACGAGCAGTACTTC.